In its sample, the clone carrying this TCR beta chain was seen a few times. The antigen remains unidentified. MiXCR, applied by TCRdb to the 5' RACE reads, yields one record per CDR3 protein. The sample yields 700,000 or so distinct CDR3 sequences, around a fifth seen once. These data come from a study of CD8 T cells in ankylosing spondylitis. CDR1 is MNHEY, CDR2 SVGAGI, per germline. The ends were cut back, 2 bases at V and 4 bases at J, with 18 bases in the middle. CDR3 length: 17 residues. Study-wide findings and caveats: A motif of roughly eight highly homologous TCR beta variants was seen as apparently characteristic of ankylosing spondylitis blood. Enrichment of disease-linked clones was reportedly significant in matched ankylosing spondylitis synovial fluid. CD8+ by phenotype, disease-linked clones were relatively rare in peripheral blood.

Sequencing was carried out using blood, either unsorted or a sorted T cell fraction (not recorded which). This TCR was recovered from a male donor with ankylosing spondylitis. The V and J genes are TRBV6-5 and TRBJ2-1; no definite D call. The CDR3 DNA reads TGTGCCAGCAGTTACGAGCCTCTTAATTCTCCTTACAATGAGCAGTTCTTC. This translates into CASSYEPLNSPYNEQFF.